This T cell receptor beta chain stems from a study of blood T cell repertoires in COVID-19. Participants spanned ages roughly 18 to 95 years and resided in roughly 26 US areas. The study assigned cohorts using participant-reported clinical history. The recovered donors of Cohort 3 showed two negative PCRs, clearance, or symptom resolution. This CDR3 region has 14 residues. Germline V gives CDR1 MNHEY, CDR2 SMNVEV (reference sequence). V lost 6 bases to trimming and J lost 4 bases, with 16 bases between them. Original handling: It was from reference gene primer amplification that nucleated cell counts were estimated. The protocol was immunoSEQ multiplex PCR, while the TCRdb copy is restricted to in-frame clones and leaves out a portion. The V and J calls and clone size come from that table; D and trimming were worked out from the DNA. The sample shows some 300,000 clones, about 90% of them seen only once.

The sequence derives from a woman in her thirties who had recovered from COVID-19. The chain links TRBV27 to TRBJ2-7; no firm D call. Sequencing used PBMCs or T cells enriched from blood (not recorded which). Here the CDR3 reads CASSSGGFGYEQYF. DNA for the CDR3: TGTGCCAGCAGCTCCGGTGGGTTCGGGTACGAGCAGTACTTC.